This T cell receptor beta chain appears in the sequencing data of a study of blood T cell repertoires in COVID-19 (dated by TCRdb to about 2020). Regarding the research as a whole: ImmuneRACE Cohort 3 recovered participants were defined by two consecutive negative NP/OP PCR tests, healthcare professional clearance, or symptom resolution. The repertoires were released in a freely available public database intended as a resource for research on the immune response to SARS-CoV-2. Samples came from the ongoing ImmuneRACE study (first 160 participants) plus 1,254 subjects from 6 global collaborators. Where HLA class I and class II types were available, the types were taken from metadata supplied by the sample provider, not from assay-based typing. Samples covering the acute and convalescent phases of COVID-19 were provided by collaborators in the United States, Italy and Spain. Sample metadata almost always included a de-identified subject ID, COVID-19 status, age in years and sex. The material from the prospective study consisted of cDNA or gDNA derived from T cells, B-cell-depleted T cells, or PBMCs. The dataset comprised deeply sampled blood TCRbeta repertoires from subjects exposed to, actively infected with, or recovered from COVID-19. The paper's findings and limits, for the study overall: How much clinical and demographic metadata was included differed by source and by participant, and the metadata was provided uncurated.

Notes on this clone: What this receptor recognizes is not known. No quality values exist for individual bases; no much larger clone is one base distant.

In the prospective study, participants were roughly 18 to 89 years old, resided in around 25 geographic areas of the United States, and were enrolled through a virtual design. To assign participants to cohorts, the prospective study relied on clinical history that participants themselves reported in a screening survey and a study questionnaire. Each participant in the prospective study had whole blood, serum and a nasopharyngeal or oropharyngeal swab collected by mobile phlebotomists. Participants in the prospective study had the option to provide additional blood draws and questionnaires over a roughly two-month period. Prospective study blood samples were shipped either frozen or at room temperature before DNA extraction. Taken from the germline V gene, the CDR1 and CDR2 loops are SNHLY and FYNNEI. The CDR3 covers 12 residues, taking in both the cysteine and the phenylalanine. CDR3 DNA is the only sequence kept; it has 36 bases, read in frame from the first base. V gives up 5 bases and J gives up 2 bases, and the segment between their germline ends measures 6 bases.

The immunoSEQ Assay, a bias-controlled multiplex PCR, was used to amplify TCRbeta CDR3 regions from genomic DNA. Processing in the source paper ran as follows. Nucleated cell counts per sample were estimated from amplification of reference gene primers within the assay. To quantify the absolute abundance of each unique TCRbeta CDR3 rearrangement, sequence reads were collapsed and filtered. For each sample, productive Simpson clonality was calculated by taking the square root of Simpson's diversity index across productive rearrangements. TCRdb took over this immuneACCESS table, retaining in-frame rearrangements with V and J assigned. Such tables are incomplete; in checked studies, under half of the missing clones stem from an unresolved V gene, and the remainder is unexplained. That table gives V, J and clone size, and the DNA gave D and trimming. For this sample the table gives around 360,000 clones, of which approximately 89% were detected only once. The top ten clonotypes cover more than 1.5% of the sample.

The clonotype was recovered from a man aged 35-49 years in a cohort exposed to, infected with or recovered from COVID-19 (not recorded which). The rearrangement joined TRBV2 to TRBJ1-1; the D gene lacks a confident call. Sequenced: PBMCs or T cells enriched from blood (not recorded which). The bases read TGTGCCAGCAGTCACCTAAACACTGAAGCTTTCTTT. It codes for CASSHLNTEAFF. Full variable domain (CDR3 extended with the reference TRBV2 and TRBJ1-1 proteins): EPEVTQTPSHQVTQMGQEVILRCVPISNHLYFYWYRQILGQKVEFLVSFYNNEISEKSEIFDDQFSVERPDGSNFTLKIRSTKLEDSAMYFCASSHLNTEAFFGQGTRLTVV.